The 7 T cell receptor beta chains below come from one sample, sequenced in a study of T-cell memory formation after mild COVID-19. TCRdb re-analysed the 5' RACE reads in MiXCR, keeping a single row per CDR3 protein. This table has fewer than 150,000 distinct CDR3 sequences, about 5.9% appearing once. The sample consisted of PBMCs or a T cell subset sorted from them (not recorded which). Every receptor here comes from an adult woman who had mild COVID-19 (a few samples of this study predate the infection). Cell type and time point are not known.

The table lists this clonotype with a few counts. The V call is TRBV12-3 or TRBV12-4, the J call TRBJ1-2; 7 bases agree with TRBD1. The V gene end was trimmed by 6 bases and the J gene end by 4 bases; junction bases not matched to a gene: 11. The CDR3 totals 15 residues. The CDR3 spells CASRTGTVPSYGYTF. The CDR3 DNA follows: TGTGCCAGCAGAACCGGGACAGTCCCTTCCTATGGCTACACCTTC.

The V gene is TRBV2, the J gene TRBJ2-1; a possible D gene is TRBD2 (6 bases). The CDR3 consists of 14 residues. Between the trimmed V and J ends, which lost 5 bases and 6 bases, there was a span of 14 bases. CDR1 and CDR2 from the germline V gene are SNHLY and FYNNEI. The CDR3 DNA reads TGTGCCAGCAGTTCGGGGTACGGGGGCAATGAGCAGTTCTTC. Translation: CASSSGYGGNEQFF.

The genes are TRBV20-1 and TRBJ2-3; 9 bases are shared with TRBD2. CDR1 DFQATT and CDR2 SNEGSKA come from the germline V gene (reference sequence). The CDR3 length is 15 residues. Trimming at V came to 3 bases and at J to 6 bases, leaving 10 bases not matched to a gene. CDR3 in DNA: TGCAGTGCTAGCGAGCGGGAGGCCGGGGCGGATACGCAGTATTTT. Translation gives CSASEREAGADTQYF.

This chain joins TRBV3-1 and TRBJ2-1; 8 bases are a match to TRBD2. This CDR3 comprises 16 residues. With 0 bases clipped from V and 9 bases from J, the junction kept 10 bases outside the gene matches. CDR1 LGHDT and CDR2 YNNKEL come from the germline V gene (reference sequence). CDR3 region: CASSQDTVAGRGEQFF. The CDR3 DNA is TGTGCCAGCAGCCAAGATACGGTAGCGGGGCGAGGTGAGCAGTTCTTC.

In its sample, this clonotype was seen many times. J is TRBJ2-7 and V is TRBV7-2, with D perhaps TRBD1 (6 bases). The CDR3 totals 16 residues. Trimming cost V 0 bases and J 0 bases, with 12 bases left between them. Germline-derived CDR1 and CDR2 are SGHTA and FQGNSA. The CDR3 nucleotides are TGTGCCAGCAGCTTAGCCCTACAGGGACCCTCCTACGAGCAGTACTTC. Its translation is CASSLALQGPSYEQYF.

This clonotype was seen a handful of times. CDR3 amino acids: CASKSGRADTDTQYF. The CDR3 DNA follows: TGTGCCAGCAAGAGCGGGAGGGCCGACACAGATACGCAGTATTTT. The chain combines TRBV5-4 with TRBJ2-3; 10 bases agree with TRBD2. Germline lookup yields CDR1 SGHNT and CDR2 YYREEE (reference sequence). V lost 6 bases, J lost 2 bases, and 6 bases stayed unmatched. This CDR3 has 15 amino acids.

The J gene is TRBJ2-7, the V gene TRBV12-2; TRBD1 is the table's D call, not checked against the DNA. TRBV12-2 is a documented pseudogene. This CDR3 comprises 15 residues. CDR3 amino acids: CASRSSGQGGYEQYF. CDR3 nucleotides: TGTGCAAGTCGCTCAAGCGGACAGGGGGGTTACGAGCAGTACTTC.